This T cell receptor beta chain was recovered during a study of cytomegalovirus exposure and HLA in healthy donors. Points from the study as a whole: Segments of the TCR beta V type were, in most cases, productive about 87% or about 30% of the time in an earlier analysis.

The primer mix had 60 Vbeta and 13 Jbeta primers. Generated by immunoSEQ multiplex PCR, the TCRdb table keeps only in-frame clones and is missing some. Recorded here are approximately 37,000 clones; the top ten clones represent approximately 10%. V gave up 4 bases and J gave up 4 bases; unmatched junction bases: 12. The germline V gene encodes CDR1 GTSNPN and CDR2 SVGIG (reference sequence). This CDR3 contains 17 residues. Turning to this clone: The target antigen is unknown.

The TCR was taken from a man aged 40-49 years in good health and CMV-seropositive. This chain joins TRBV30 and TRBJ2-5; 13 nucleotides line up with TRBD2. The specimen was PBMCs. Here the CDR3 reads CAWTTSGRAGGRETQYF. Here the CDR3 DNA reads TGTGCCTGGACCACTAGCGGGAGGGCCGGGGGCAGAGAGACCCAGTACTTC.